The sequence of this T cell receptor beta chain was determined in a study of cytomegalovirus exposure and HLA in healthy donors. General study findings and limits: In vitro confirmation showed three CMV-associated chains to be CMV antigen specific. Among donors in an Asian-associated ancestry cluster, a later analysis reportedly found fewer N-insertions than the roughly 610-donor mean. Investigators reported approximately 170 TCR beta chains as tied to cytomegalovirus.

PCR was performed using 60 Vbeta and 13 Jbeta primers. In the original workflow: The count from a later analysis was about 80 million unique TCR beta chains, around 10 million of them shared. TCRdb keeps only in-frame clones here, not all; method: immunoSEQ multiplex PCR. V and J calls and clone size are given by that table; D and trimming were obtained from the DNA. The table records under 150,000 clones, 80% to 90% of them present only once. The CDR3 has 14 residues. In germline, CDR1 is KGHSH, CDR2 LQKENI. This clone has only one observation. Its antigen is undetermined. Sequenced sample: PBMCs. The chain has TRBV18 and TRBJ2-5, with 8 positions matching TRBD1. Matching the DNA end better, TRBJ2-7 makes the J call doubtful. This receptor was obtained from a man aged 45 to 65 in good health and CMV-seronegative. CDR3 nucleotide sequence: TGTGCCAGCTCAAGGACAGGGAGCTCCTACGAGCAGTACTTC. This encodes CASSRTGSSYEQYF.